Included here is one T cell receptor (beta chain) sequence, with context. This CDR3 comprises 15 residues. V lost 10 bases, J lost 0 bases, and 13 bases lay in between. The germline V gene encodes CDR1 MNHEY and CDR2 SVGAGI. The source of the sample is a study of blood T cell repertoires in COVID-19. Study context: Sample material is recorded as cDNA or gDNA derived from T cells, B-cell-depleted T cells, or PBMCs.

Source study methods: Amplified reference gene primers provided the basis for estimating nucleated cell counts. The method was immunoSEQ multiplex PCR; TCRdb's version includes in-frame clones alone and lacks a portion of them. For V, J and clone size, that table is used; D and trimming come from the DNA. The sample lists some 120,000 clones, 90% occurring once. The origin of this receptor is a human donor with active COVID-19. The donor label of this sample is uncertain. The genes are TRBV6-5 and TRBJ1-6; tentative D call: TRBD1 (6 bases). The sequenced sample was peripheral blood. The CDR3 spells CAIEGGSSYNSPLHF. CDR3 coding DNA: TGTGCCATCGAAGGGGGAAGCTCCTATAATTCACCCCTCCACTTT.